These 13 T cell receptor beta chains were sequenced from one sample in a study of blood T cell repertoires in COVID-19. The repertoire was sequenced with immunoSEQ multiplex PCR; TCRdb's copy has only in-frame clones and lacks some. The sample contains 110,000 to 150,000 clones, about 86% of which appear only once. The sample taken for sequencing was PBMCs or T cells enriched from blood (not recorded which). The source of these receptors is a man aged 50-60 years who had recovered from COVID-19.

This clone was observed a single time. V usage is TRBV3-1 (or the pseudogene TRBV3-2) and J usage is TRBJ2-2; tentatively, D is TRBD2 (5 bases). The CDR3 runs 14 residues. The V end was cut by 0 bases, the J end by 6 bases, with 8 bases between. The germline CDR1 and CDR2 sequences are LGHDT and YNNKEL (reference sequence). CDR3 protein: CASSQEVGAGELFF. Written as DNA, the CDR3 is TGTGCCAGCAGCCAAGAGGTCGGGGCCGGGGAGCTGTTTTTT.

The rearrangement uses TRBV19 and TRBJ1-4, with D unresolved. The length of the CDR3 is 16 residues. V was clipped by 2 bases and J by 5 bases, with 15 bases between them. The germline V gene has CDR1 LNHDA and CDR2 SQIVND (reference sequence). The CDR3 DNA is TGTGCCAGTAGTATAATACTGCCGGGAGAGAATGAAAAACTGTTTTTT. As protein: CASSIILPGENEKLFF.

This clone was counted once. V and J are TRBV14 and TRBJ2-1; possibly TRBD1 for D (6 bases). Germline V gives CDR1 SGHDN, CDR2 FVKESK. CDR3 size: 12 residues. V dropped 1 base and J dropped 16 bases, with 14 bases sitting between them. The CDR3 here is CASSQAGTLLFF. The DNA for the CDR3 is TGTGCCAGCAGCCAAGCCGGGACACTTCTTTTCTTC. The full variable domain, with the rest looked up from reference TRBV14 and TRBJ2-1, is EAGVTQFPSHSVIEKGQTVTLRCDPISGHDNLYWYRRVMGKEIKFLLHFVKESKQDESGMPNNRFLAERTGGTYSTLKVQPAELEDSGVYFCASSQAGTLLFFGPGTRLTVL.

About this clone itself: Other DNA sequences in this specimen translate into the identical CDR3. This chain uses TRBV4-1 with TRBJ1-4; D is possibly TRBD1 (6 bases). Germline assignment: CDR1 MGHRA and CDR2 YSYEKL. Trimming pared 8 bases from V and 3 bases from J, leaving 22 bases between. The CDR3 sequence is 17 residues long. The CDR3 reads CASAGRGGPEANEKLFF. Written as DNA, the CDR3 is TGCGCCAGCGCGGGCCGCGGGGGGCCGGAGGCTAATGAAAAACTGTTTTTT.

This clone showed up just once. The chain employs TRBV19 and TRBJ2-3; TRBD2 agrees at 9 bases. V shed 4 bases and J 4 bases; nucleotides not matched to a gene: 6. Germline loops: CDR1 LNHDA, CDR2 SQIVND (reference sequence). This CDR3 has 15 residues. The CDR3 DNA follows: TGTGCCAGTAGTACTAGCGGGGAGGGCCCAGATACGCAGTATTTT. This sequence encodes CASSTSGEGPDTQYF.

The V and J genes are TRBV19 and TRBJ1-3, with unresolved D. Germline V gene sequence: CDR1 LNHDA, CDR2 SQIVND (reference sequence). This CDR3 has 15 amino acids. The V end lost 3 bases, the J end lost 0 bases, and 9 bases lay between the germline ends. The chain's CDR3 is CASSMGSHSGNTIYF. Written as DNA, the CDR3 is TGTGCCAGTAGTATGGGGAGTCACTCTGGAAACACCATATATTTT. Full variable domain (outside the CDR3, taken from reference TRBV19 and TRBJ1-3): DGGITQSPKYLFRKEGQNVTLSCEQNLNHDAMYWYRQDPGQGLRLIYYSQIVNDFQKGDIAEGYSVSREKKESFPLTVTSAQKNPTAFYLCASSMGSHSGNTIYFGEGSWLTVV.

The chain links TRBV6-1 to TRBJ1-2, with D perhaps TRBD1 (5 bases). This CDR3 spans 16 amino acids. V was trimmed by 4 bases and J by 2 bases, leaving 17 bases between them. Germline V gene lookup returns CDR1 MNHNS and CDR2 SASEGT. CDR3 in amino acids: CASSGGDRTLNYGYTF. CDR3 coding DNA: TGTGCCAGCAGTGGGGGCGACAGAACCCTAAACTATGGCTACACCTTC.

V usage is TRBV3-1 (or the pseudogene TRBV3-2) and J usage is TRBJ2-7, with TRBD1 identical over 8 bases. After removal of 4 bases from V and 2 bases from J, the junction contained 13 bases not matched to a gene. The CDR3 covers 17 residues. CDR1 is LGHDT, CDR2 YNNKEL, per germline (reference sequence). CDR3: CASSRPWLGTGPYEQYF. The CDR3 region has the DNA TGTGCCAGCAGCCGACCTTGGCTGGGGACAGGTCCCTACGAGCAGTACTTC.

The chain recombines TRBV7-3 with TRBJ2-7, with 9 nucleotides matching TRBD1. Germline-derived CDR1 and CDR2 are SGHTA and FQGTGA. With V trimmed by 0 bases and J by 5 bases, 8 bases remained unmatched. The CDR3 is 16 residues long. CDR3 amino acids: CASSLTGTGTFHEQYF. For the CDR3, the DNA is TGTGCCAGCAGCTTAACGGGGACAGGGACATTCCACGAGCAGTACTTC.

The chain joins TRBV2 to TRBJ1-2; D is uncertain. V lost 4 bases and J 3 bases, leaving 12 bases between the germline ends. From germline, CDR1 is SNHLY and CDR2 FYNNEI. The CDR3 runs 14 residues. The CDR3 spells CASSAQVPDYGYTF. Written as DNA, the CDR3 is TGTGCCAGCAGTGCTCAGGTTCCAGACTATGGCTACACCTTC. Variable domain in full (rest from reference TRBV2 and TRBJ1-2): EPEVTQTPSHQVTQMGQEVILRCVPISNHLYFYWYRQILGQKVEFLVSFYNNEISEKSEIFDDQFSVERPDGSNFTLKIRSTKLEDSAMYFCASSAQVPDYGYTFGSGTRLTVV.

The rearrangement uses TRBV27 and TRBJ2-7; 8 nucleotides line up with TRBD1. The CDR3 runs 15 residues. The trim removed 2 bases at V and 0 bases at J, leaving 3 bases unmatched. Looked up from germline, CDR1 is MNHEY and CDR2 is SMNVEV (reference sequence). Here the CDR3 DNA reads TGTGCCAGCAGTTTAGCCACAGGGGGCTCCTACGAGCAGTACTTC. The encoded protein is CASSLATGGSYEQYF.

This chain connects TRBV29-1 to TRBJ1-6, with a possible D match to TRBD1 (6 bases). The CDR3 has 13 amino acids. The germline gives CDR1 SQVTM, CDR2 ANQGSEA. V was trimmed by 6 bases and J by 5 bases, leaving 11 bases between them. Here the CDR3 DNA reads TGCAGCGTATTATCAGGGGATAATTCACCCCTCCACTTT. Its protein product is CSVLSGDNSPLHF.

The chain has TRBV27 and TRBJ2-5; the match to TRBD1 covers 7 bases. Germline V gives CDR1 MNHEY, CDR2 SMNVEV (reference sequence). Trimming at V came to 5 bases and at J to 1 base, leaving 4 bases not matched to a gene. The CDR3 contains 14 residues. This CDR3 reads CASSPYRGQETQYF. CDR3 in DNA: TGTGCCAGCAGTCCATACAGGGGCCAAGAGACCCAGTACTTC.